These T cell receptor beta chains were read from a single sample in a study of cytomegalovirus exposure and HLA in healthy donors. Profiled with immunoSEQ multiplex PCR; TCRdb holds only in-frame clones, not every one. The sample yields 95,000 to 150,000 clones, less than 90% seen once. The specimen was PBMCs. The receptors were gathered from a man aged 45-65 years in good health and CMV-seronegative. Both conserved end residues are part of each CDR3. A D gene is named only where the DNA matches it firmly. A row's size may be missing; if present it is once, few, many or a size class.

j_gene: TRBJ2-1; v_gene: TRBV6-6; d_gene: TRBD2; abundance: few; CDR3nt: TGTGCCAGCAGTGGCGCGGGAGGGCCGTACAATGAGCAGTTCTTC; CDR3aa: CASSGAGGPYNEQFF
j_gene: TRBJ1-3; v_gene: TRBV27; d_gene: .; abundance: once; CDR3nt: TGTGCCAGCAGTTTAACGACGGGGGGCTATGGAAACACCATATATTTT; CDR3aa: CASSLTTGGYGNTIYF
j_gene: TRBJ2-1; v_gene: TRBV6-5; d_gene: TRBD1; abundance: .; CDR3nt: TGTGCCAGCAGTAAAAGGACAGGGTTATTCGAGCAGTTCTTC; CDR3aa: CASSKRTGLFEQFF
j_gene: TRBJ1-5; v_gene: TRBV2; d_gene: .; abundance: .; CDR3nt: TGTGCCAGCGCGGGGGACCATCAGCCCCAGCATTTT; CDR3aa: CASAGDHQPQHF
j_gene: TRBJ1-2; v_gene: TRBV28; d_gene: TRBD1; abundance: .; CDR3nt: TGTGCCAGCACCCGGACAGGGATCTATGGCTACACCTTC; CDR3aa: CASTRTGIYGYTF
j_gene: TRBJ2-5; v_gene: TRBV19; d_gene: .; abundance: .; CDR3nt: TGTGCCAGCGAAAGTACCCGGGACTTAGAGGGGACCCAGTACTTC; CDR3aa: CASESTRDLEGTQYF
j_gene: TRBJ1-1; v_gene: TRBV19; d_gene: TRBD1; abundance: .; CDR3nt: TGTGCCAGTATCCCAGCCAGGGGGCTGAACACTGAAGCTTTCTTT; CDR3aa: CASIPARGLNTEAFF
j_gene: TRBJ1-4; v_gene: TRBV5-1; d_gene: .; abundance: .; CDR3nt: TGCGCCAGCAGCTCCTTTCCGACAGACCCTAATGAAAAACTGTTTTTT; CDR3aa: CASSSFPTDPNEKLFF
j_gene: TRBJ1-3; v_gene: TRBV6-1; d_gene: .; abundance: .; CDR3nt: TGTGCCAGCAGTAGGGAAGGACAGTTCGGAAACACCATATATTTT; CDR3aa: CASSREGQFGNTIYF
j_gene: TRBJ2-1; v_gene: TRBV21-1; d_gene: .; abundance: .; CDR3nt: TGTGCCAGCAGCTCTCGGACTAGCGGGTTATACAATGAGCAGTTCTTC; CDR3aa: CASSSRTSGLYNEQFF
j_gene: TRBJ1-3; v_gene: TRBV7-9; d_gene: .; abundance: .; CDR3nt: TGTTCCAGCAGCTTAGGGTCAACTTCTAGCTCTGGAAACACCATATATTTT; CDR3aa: CSSSLGSTSSSGNTIYF
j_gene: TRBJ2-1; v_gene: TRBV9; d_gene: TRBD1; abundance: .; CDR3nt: TGTGCCAGCAGCGTAGGTTCATTGGACCTTCGACAGGGGGGGAATGAGCAGTTCTTC; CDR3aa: CASSVGSLDLRQGGNEQFF
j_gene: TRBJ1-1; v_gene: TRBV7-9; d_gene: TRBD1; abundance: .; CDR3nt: TGTGCCAGCAGGGACCAGGGGGGTGAAGCTTTCTTT; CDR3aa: CASRDQGGEAFF
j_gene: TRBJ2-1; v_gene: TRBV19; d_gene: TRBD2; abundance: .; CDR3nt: TGTGCCAGTAGTATCGCTAGCGGGGGCTACAATGAGCAGTTCTTC; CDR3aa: CASSIASGGYNEQFF
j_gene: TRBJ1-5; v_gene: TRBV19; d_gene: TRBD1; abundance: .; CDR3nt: TGTGCCAGTAGTTCCCGGACAGGGGAGCAGCCCCAGCATTTT; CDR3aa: CASSSRTGEQPQHF
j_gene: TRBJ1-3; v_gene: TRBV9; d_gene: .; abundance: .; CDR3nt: TGTGCCAGCAGCGTAACACCAGGGGATCAAAACACCATATATTTT; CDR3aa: CASSVTPGDQNTIYF
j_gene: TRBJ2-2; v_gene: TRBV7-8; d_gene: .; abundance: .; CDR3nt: TGTGCCAGCAGCAACGACAGAGGACCCGGGGAGCTGTTTTTT; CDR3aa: CASSNDRGPGELFF
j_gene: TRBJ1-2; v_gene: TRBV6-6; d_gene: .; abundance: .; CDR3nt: TGTGCCGCTCGACCGGGGGACTATGGCTACACCTTC; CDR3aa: CAARPGDYGYTF
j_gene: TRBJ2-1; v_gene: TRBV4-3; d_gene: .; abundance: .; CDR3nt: TGCGCCAGCAGCCAAGATAATTGGGGCTCTACCTACAATGAGCAGTTCTTC; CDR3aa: CASSQDNWGSTYNEQFF
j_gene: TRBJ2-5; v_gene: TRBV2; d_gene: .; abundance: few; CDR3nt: TGTGCCAGCGGGGTGTATCAGGGCGGAGAGACCCAGTACTTC; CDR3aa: CASGVYQGGETQYF
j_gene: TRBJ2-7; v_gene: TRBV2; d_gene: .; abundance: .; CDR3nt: TGTGCCAGCAGAGGACTTTTCTTGACCTACGAGCAGTACTTC; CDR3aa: CASRGLFLTYEQYF
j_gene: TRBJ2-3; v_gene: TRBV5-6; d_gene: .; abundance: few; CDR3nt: TGTGCCAGCAGCCTATCTAGCACAGATACGCAGTATTTT; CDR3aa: CASSLSSTDTQYF
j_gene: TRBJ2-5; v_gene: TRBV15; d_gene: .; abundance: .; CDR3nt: TGTGCCACCAGCTCCCTCTCGGGGTCCCAAGAGACCCAGTACTTC; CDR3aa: CATSSLSGSQETQYF
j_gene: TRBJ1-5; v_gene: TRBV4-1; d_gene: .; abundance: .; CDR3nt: TGCGCCAGCAGCCAAGATCGCCAGGGGCATCAGCCCCAGCATTTT; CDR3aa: CASSQDRQGHQPQHF
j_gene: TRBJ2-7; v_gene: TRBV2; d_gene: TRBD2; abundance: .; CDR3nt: TGTGCCAGCAGTCGGGGACTAGCGGGAGGGCCGGTCGAGCAGTACTTC; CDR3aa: CASSRGLAGGPVEQYF